The sample holds many counts of the clone carrying this TCR beta chain. TCRdb re-called the 5' RACE reads with MiXCR, one entry per CDR3 protein. The repertoire has about 120,000 distinct CDR3 sequences, 10% to 15% of them found once; the top ten carry 16%. The entry originates in a study of spatial heterogeneity in lung cancer. About the research overall: Each time, sequencing found more beta-chain sequences than alpha-chain sequences.

The CDR3 consists of 15 residues. Germline CDR1 reads KGHSH; CDR2 reads LQKENI. Trimming left V 0 bases short and J 7 bases short, with 13 bases between. Time point given: blood at routine non-recurrence follow-up after resection. Unsorted tumor, nontumor lung tissue or cryopreserved PBMC supplied the whole RNA. The TCR comes from a male donor with early-stage non-small cell lung cancer. The rearrangement joins TRBV18 to TRBJ2-1, with a possible D match to TRBD1 (5 bases). Sequenced here: PBMCs, sampled at follow-up. The chain's CDR3 is CASSPPKARVNEQFF. Here the CDR3 DNA reads TGTGCCAGCTCACCACCTAAAGCCAGGGTGAATGAGCAGTTCTTC.